This T cell receptor (beta chain) was sequenced in a study of T cells after yellow fever vaccination. Points from the study as a whole: A weaker secondary response peaked on day 5, the primary on day 15. Clones from primary vaccination mostly reappeared after the booster (approximately 96% CD4, over 85% CD8). Within FACS-sorted repertoires, abundant clonotypes contaminating from the bulk population could be present.

A single record per CDR3 protein comes from TCRdb applying MiXCR to the 5' RACE reads. The sample yields hundreds of thousands of distinct CDR3 sequences, about 12% seen once. In this sample, this clonotype turned up a few times. What it binds is not known. With 0 bases removed from V and 4 bases from J, the gap between germline ends came to 7 bases. The germline gives CDR1 LGHNA, CDR2 YSLEER. The CDR3 contains 15 residues. This chain uses TRBV4-3 with TRBJ2-6, with D unclear. This clonotype originated in a man aged 18 to 30 who received the YFV17D yellow fever vaccine. Sequencing was performed on CD4+ T cells sorted from PBMCs, taken 15 days after the yellow fever booster vaccination. This CDR3 reads CASSQEAAGANVLTF. Here the CDR3 DNA reads TGCGCCAGCAGCCAAGAGGCTGCCGGGGCCAACGTCCTGACTTTC.